Presented here are 8 T cell receptor beta chains from one specimen sequenced in a study of T cell responses to AZD1222 COVID-19 vaccine. Method: immunoSEQ multiplex PCR; TCRdb's copy keeps in-frame clones and lacks some. The data hold 95,000 to 150,000 clones, with approximately 85% observed a single time. The sample was peripheral blood, taken 28 days after the second AZD1222 dose. All receptors derive from an adult who received the AZD1222 COVID-19 vaccine.

A few counts support this clone. The V gene is TRBV14, the J gene TRBJ2-4; possible D gene TRBD1, 6 bases. The V and J ends lost 2 bases and 2 bases respectively, with 10 bases between them. This CDR3 comprises 15 residues. Germline V gives CDR1 SGHDN, CDR2 FVKESK. The CDR3 DNA reads TGTGCCAGCAGCCAACTCCAGGGGACCAAAAACATTCAGTACTTC. Amino acids: CASSQLQGTKNIQYF.

V and J are TRBV6-2 or TRBV6-3 and TRBJ1-2, with 7 bases that match TRBD1. Germline values: CDR1 MNHEY, CDR2 SVGEGT. CDR3 length: 15 amino acids. The V and J ends lost 2 bases and 2 bases, in that order; junction bases with no gene match: 5. CDR3: CASSYTTGTNYGYTF. DNA of the CDR3: TGTGCCAGCAGTTACACGACAGGGACCAACTATGGCTACACCTTC.

The chain couples TRBV10-2 to TRBJ1-5; 11 bases map to TRBD1. From germline, CDR1 is WSHSY and CDR2 SAAADI. Trimming removed 8 bases from V and 5 bases from J; junction bases left unmatched: 5. The CDR3 spans 14 residues. This CDR3 is CASRTGGFDQPQHF. DNA of the CDR3: TGCGCCAGCCGGACAGGGGGCTTTGATCAGCCCCAGCATTTT.

This clone was seen only once. The chain joins TRBV19 to TRBJ1-4; weak D call: TRBD1 (5 bases). This CDR3 contains 14 residues. From germline, CDR1 is LNHDA and CDR2 SQIVND (reference sequence). V was trimmed by 4 bases and J by 7 bases, leaving 13 bases between them. The CDR3 sequence: CASSTQGNIEKLFF. CDR3 bases: TGTGCCAGTAGTACCCAGGGAAATATTGAAAAACTGTTTTTT.

The V gene is TRBV29-1, the J gene TRBJ1-2; TRBD1 matches 7 bases. The CDR3 is 13 amino acids. The V gene end was trimmed by 4 bases and the J gene end by 5 bases; junction bases not matched to a gene: 7. Germline V gene data show CDR1 as SQVTM and CDR2 as ANQGSEA. The CDR3 spells CSVGDRSGYGYTF. In DNA form, the CDR3 reads TGCAGCGTTGGGGACAGATCGGGGTATGGCTACACCTTC.

This clone was seen only a few times. V gene TRBV7-8 combines with J gene TRBJ2-5, with 8 bases fitting TRBD1. Germline CDR1 and CDR2: SGHVS and FQNEAQ. The CDR3 runs 18 residues. With V trimmed by 1 base and J by 4 bases, 14 bases remained unmatched. CDR3 DNA: TGTGCCAGCAGCTTAGGAGTCGGAACAGGGGGGCCGCGAGAGACCCAGTACTTC. Translating it yields CASSLGVGTGGPRETQYF. Based on the CDR3 plus reference TRBV7-8 and TRBJ2-5, the full variable domain is GAGVSQSPRYKVAKRGQDVALRCDPISGHVSLFWYQQALGQGPEFLTYFQNEAQLDKSGLPSDRFFAERPEGSVSTLKIQRTQQEDSAVYLCASSLGVGTGGPRETQYFGPGTRLLVL.

The chain uses TRBV5-1 and TRBJ2-7; D remains ambiguous. Germline CDR1 is SGHRS and CDR2 is YFSETQ. The CDR3 totals 16 residues. The V and J ends lost 0 bases and 3 bases respectively, with 16 bases between them. CDR3: CASSLEGQTLGYEQYF. The CDR3 DNA sequence: TGCGCCAGCAGCTTGGAGGGTCAGACCCTGGGCTACGAGCAGTACTTC.

The rearrangement links TRBV6-5 to TRBJ1-5, with 9 nucleotides matching TRBD1. The CDR3 covers 14 residues. V was pared by 6 bases and J by 5 bases, with 5 bases of the junction left unmatched. In germline, CDR1 is MNHEY, CDR2 SVGAGI. In DNA form, the CDR3 reads TGTGCCAGCAGGCGGACAGGGGTTGATCAGCCCCAGCATTTT. Its protein product is CASRRTGVDQPQHF.